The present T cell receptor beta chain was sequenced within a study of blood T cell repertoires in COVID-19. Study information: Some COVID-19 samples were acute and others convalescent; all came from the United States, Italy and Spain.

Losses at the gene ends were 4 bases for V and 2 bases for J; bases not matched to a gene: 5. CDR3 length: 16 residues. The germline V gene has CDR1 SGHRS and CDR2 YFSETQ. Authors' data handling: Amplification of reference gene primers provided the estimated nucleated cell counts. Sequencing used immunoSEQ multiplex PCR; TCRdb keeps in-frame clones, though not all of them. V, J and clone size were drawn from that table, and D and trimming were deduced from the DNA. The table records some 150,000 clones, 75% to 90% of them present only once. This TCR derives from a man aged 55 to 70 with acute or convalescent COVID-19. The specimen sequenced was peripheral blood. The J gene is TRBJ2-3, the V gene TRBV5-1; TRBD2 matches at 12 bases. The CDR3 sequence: CASSNGLAGPTDTQYF. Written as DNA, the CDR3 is TGCGCCAGCAGCAACGGACTAGCGGGACCCACAGATACGCAGTATTTT.